This T cell receptor beta chain is drawn from a study of long-term antiretroviral therapy in people with HIV. A v3.0 immunoSEQ assay was performed at survey level. Sequencing efforts were directed toward roughly 35,000-55,000 T-cell genomes per sample. Data came from immunoSEQ multiplex PCR; TCRdb stores just in-frame clones and leaves some out. The table records around 40,000 clones, 86% of them present only once. The V gene end was trimmed by 2 bases and the J gene end by 2 bases; junction bases not matched to a gene: 13. Germline V CDR1 and CDR2: WNHNN, SYGVQD (reference sequence). CDR3 length: 18 amino acids. Worth noting for this clone: Antigen specificity is unknown.

Study conclusions and caveats: On ART adherence, viral resistance or therapy changes, no data were available. Comparison with controls showed narrower CDR3 length ranges in HIV repertoires.

The sample was unsorted PBMCs, taken 0.1 years before starting antiretroviral therapy. This chain connects TRBV10-1 to TRBJ2-5, with 8 bases aligning to TRBD1. This sequence was found in a woman aged 45-65 years with HIV. The DNA of the CDR3 is TGCGCCAGCAGTGAGCATCGTTCGTTACGACAGGGGCAAGAGACCCAGTACTTC. The encoded protein is CASSEHRSLRQGQETQYF.